One and the same sample provided the 22 T cell receptor beta chains below, sequenced in a study of shared clonotypes between healthy human individuals. Clones were sequenced by immunoSEQ multiplex PCR, and TCRdb holds only the in-frame ones, with some missing. The table lists 2 million to 2.5 million clones, under 97% of them singletons, with around 0.13% in the top ten. The material sequenced was naive CD4+ T cells sorted from blood. Subset described: CD45RA+ positively selected. The source of these receptors is a man aged 18 to 30 in good health.

The chain combines TRBV12-5 with TRBJ2-7; D assignment may be TRBD1 or TRBD2 (6 bases each). Germline V lookup: CDR1 LGHNT, CDR2 FRNRAP. This CDR3 has 13 amino acids. Trimming removed 1 base from V and 4 bases from J, with 8 bases in between. The CDR3 DNA sequence: TGTGCTAGTGGTTTGGCGGGGGCTTACGAGCAGTACTTC. Its protein is CASGLAGAYEQYF.

This rearrangement joins TRBV29-1 to TRBJ1-1; 8 bases are shared with TRBD1. This CDR3 contains 12 residues. The V and J ends lost 6 bases and 5 bases, in that order; junction bases with no gene match: 5. CDR1 is SQVTM and CDR2 is ANQGSEA in the germline V gene. The CDR3 sequence is CSVGDRGTEAFF. CDR3 nucleotide sequence: TGCAGCGTAGGAGACAGGGGAACTGAAGCTTTCTTT. Full variable domain (missing parts from reference TRBV29-1 and TRBJ1-1): SAVISQKPSRDICQRGTSLTIQCQVDSQVTMMFWYRQQPGQSLTLIATANQGSEATYESGFVIDKFPISRPNLTFSTLTVSNMSPEDSSIYLCSVGDRGTEAFFGQGTRLTVV.

V and J are TRBV7-9 and TRBJ1-1; D uncertain. The length of the CDR3 is 13 residues. Germline V CDR1 and CDR2: SEHNR, FQNEAQ (reference sequence). Trimming left V 7 bases short and J 0 bases short, with 9 bases between. CDR3 sequence reads: CASTRSMNTEAFF. The CDR3 DNA reads TGTGCCAGCACCCGTTCCATGAACACTGAAGCTTTCTTT.

This chain links TRBV30 with TRBJ1-3; D is unclear. Per germline, CDR1 GTSNPN and CDR2 SVGIG (reference sequence). Trimming pared 5 bases from V and 4 bases from J, leaving 12 bases between. CDR3 length: 13 amino acids. CDR3 sequence reads: CAWGLGGGNTIYF. The CDR3, as DNA: TGTGCCTGGGGACTCGGAGGCGGAAACACCATATATTTT. The full variable domain, with the rest looked up from reference TRBV30 and TRBJ1-3, is SQTIHQWPATLVQPVGSPLSLECTVEGTSNPNLYWYRQAAGRGLQLLFYSVGIGQISSEVPQNLSASRPQDRQFILSSKKLLLSDSGFYLCAWGLGGGNTIYFGEGSWLTVV.

The chain links TRBV11-3 to TRBJ2-5, with D possibly being TRBD1 (6 bases). The CDR3 is made up of 13 amino acids. The V gene's germline CDR1 is SGHNT and CDR2 YENEEA. V shed 5 bases and J shed 5 bases, with 12 bases lying between them. CDR3 sequence (DNA): TGTGCCAGCAGCGCTGGGGGCCGGGAGACCCAGTACTTC. Its translation is CASSAGGRETQYF. The full variable domain, rest sourced from reference TRBV11-3 and TRBJ2-5, is EAGVVQSPRYKIIEKKQPVAFWCNPISGHNTLYWYLQNLGQGPELLIRYENEEAVDDSQLPKDRFSAERLKGVDSTLKIQPAELGDSAVYLCASSAGGRETQYFGPGTRLLVL.

This sequence joins TRBV7-2 and TRBJ1-5, with unresolved D. The ends were cut back, 2 bases at V and 9 bases at J, with 11 bases in the middle. From germline, CDR1 is SGHTA and CDR2 FQGNSA. The CDR3 contains 13 residues. CDR3 sequence (DNA): TGTGCCAGCAGCTTAATCCAGGCCGGGCCCCAGCATTTT. The encoded protein is CASSLIQAGPQHF.

The chain has TRBV5-6 and TRBJ2-1, with 8 bases fitting TRBD1. J gave up 6 bases and V 5 bases, and 7 bases lay outside the gene matches. The CDR3 runs 14 residues. Germline V gene lookup returns CDR1 SGHDT and CDR2 YYEEEE. The CDR3 DNA is TGTGCCAGCAGGCAGGGACAGGCACTCAATGAGCAGTTCTTC. It translates to CASRQGQALNEQFF.

V and J are TRBV9 and TRBJ1-4; TRBD1 might be the D (5 bases). The CDR3 extends over 14 amino acids. Trimming cost V 3 bases and J 5 bases, with 11 bases left between them. CDR1 and CDR2 (germline): SGDLS, YYNGEE. CDR3 in amino acids: CASSGDSSNEKLFF. In DNA form, the CDR3 reads TGTGCCAGCAGCGGTGACAGCTCAAATGAAAAACTGTTTTTT.

As to this clone: Additional DNA sequences in this sample encode the identical CDR3. The chain couples TRBV7-3 to TRBJ2-3, with TRBD2 matching over 7 bases. Trimming took 1 base from V and 6 from J; bases not matched to a gene: 1. Germline V gives CDR1 SGHTA, CDR2 FQGTGA. There are 13 residues in the CDR3. Written as DNA, the CDR3 is TGTGCCAGCAGCTTAAGCGGGGGTGATACGCAGTATTTT. Protein sequence: CASSLSGGDTQYF. Filled out from reference TRBV7-3 and TRBJ2-3, the complete variable domain reads GAGVSQTPSNKVTEKGKYVELRCDPISGHTALYWYRQSLGQGPEFLIYFQGTGAADDSGLPNDRFFAVRPEGSVSTLKIQRTERGDSAVYLCASSLSGGDTQYFGPGTRLTVL.

The chain joins TRBV28 to TRBJ2-5, with 9 bases that match TRBD1. The trim removed 10 bases at V and 5 bases at J, leaving 20 bases unmatched. Germline CDR1 and CDR2: MDHEN and SYDVKM. This CDR3 region has 17 residues. The CDR3 coding sequence is TGTGCCATCCGTCCGGGACAGGGCTATAGTAGGGGTGAGACCCAGTACTTC. It yields the protein CAIRPGQGYSRGETQYF.

V usage is TRBV11-2 and J usage is TRBJ1-2; the match to TRBD1 covers 8 bases. The CDR3 has 13 residues. CDR1 is SGHAT and CDR2 is FQNNGV in the germline V gene. The V gene end was trimmed by 5 bases and the J gene end by 9 bases; junction bases not matched to a gene: 8. The CDR3 spells CASSDRTGSSYTF. The DNA for the CDR3 is TGTGCCAGCAGCGATCGGACAGGGAGTAGCTACACCTTC. Variable domain in full (rest from reference TRBV11-2 and TRBJ1-2): EAGVAQSPRYKIIEKRQSVAFWCNPISGHATLYWYQQILGQGPKLLIQFQNNGVVDDSQLPKDRFSAERLKGVDSTLKIQPAKLEDSAVYLCASSDRTGSSYTFGSGTRLTVV.

This sequence joins TRBV5-1 and TRBJ2-5, with TRBD1 matching over 8 bases. This CDR3 comprises 15 residues. CDR1 SGHRS and CDR2 YFSETQ come from the germline V gene. V was clipped by 4 bases and J by 4 bases; unmatched bases: 9. The CDR3 DNA is TGCGCCAGCAGCGGCGGCCAGGGGGCTTTAGAGACCCAGTACTTC. Residues: CASSGGQGALETQYF.

The genes are TRBV5-1 and TRBJ1-1; 11 bases line up with TRBD1. V lost 0 bases, J lost 5 bases, and 9 bases stayed unmatched. Looked up from germline, CDR1 is SGHRS and CDR2 is YFSETQ. The CDR3 spans 17 residues. As DNA, the CDR3 is TGCGCCAGCAGCTTGGGGCCCGGACAGGGGGCAGGAACTGAAGCTTTCTTT. Amino acids: CASSLGPGQGAGTEAFF.

The chain joins TRBV6-1 to TRBJ2-5; TRBD1 might be the D (5 bases). The CDR3 spans 15 residues. V was shortened by 7 bases and J by 5 bases, with 20 bases between the two germline ends. Looked up from germline, CDR1 is MNHNS and CDR2 is SASEGT. The CDR3 loop is CASTLGPQVGETQYF. Here the CDR3 DNA reads TGTGCCAGCACGTTGGGGCCCCAGGTCGGTGAGACCCAGTACTTC.

The chain joins TRBV28 to TRBJ2-7; 10 nucleotides agree with TRBD1. Trimming removed 5 bases from V and 3 bases from J; junction bases left unmatched: 7. The CDR3 is 15 amino acids. Per germline, CDR1 MDHEN and CDR2 SYDVKM. This CDR3 is CASSPPTGGGYEQYF. CDR3 bases: TGTGCCAGCAGTCCCCCGACAGGGGGCGGCTACGAGCAGTACTTC.

V usage is TRBV11-2 and J usage is TRBJ1-1; unclear D gene. Trimming cost V 2 bases and J 2 bases, with 12 bases left between them. The CDR3 is 15 amino acids. Looked up from germline, CDR1 is SGHAT and CDR2 is FQNNGV. The CDR3 is CASSLNGWTNTEAFF. CDR3 sequence (DNA): TGTGCCAGCAGCTTAAACGGATGGACTAACACTGAAGCTTTCTTT.

Here the CDR3 DNA reads TGTGCCAGCAGCTTGACCCGGGCCACTAATCAGCCCCAGCATTTT. Translation: CASSLTRATNQPQHF. This chain connects TRBV12-1 to TRBJ1-5. TRBV12-1 is a pseudogene. This CDR3 is built from 15 residues.

J is TRBJ2-1 and V is TRBV4-3, with 8 nucleotides matching TRBD1. Trimming removed 5 bases from V and 2 bases from J; junction bases left unmatched: 5. In germline, CDR1 is LGHNA, CDR2 YSLEER. The CDR3 runs to 15 residues. CDR3 coding DNA: TGCGCCAGCAGCTCCTTGGACAGGGCCTACAATGAGCAGTTCTTC. Encoded protein: CASSSLDRAYNEQFF.

V usage is TRBV7-2 and J usage is TRBJ2-7, with 8 bases fitting TRBD1. CDR1 and CDR2 from the germline V gene are SGHTA and FQGNSA. V was pared by 4 bases and J by 3 bases, with 8 bases of the junction left unmatched. The CDR3 is 15 residues long. CDR3 region: CASSSSGTGLYEQYF. The CDR3 region has the DNA TGTGCCAGCAGCTCATCTGGGACAGGCCTCTACGAGCAGTACTTC.

J is TRBJ2-1 and V is TRBV4-3; the D is unclear. CDR3 length: 16 residues. The V gene lost 0 bases and the J gene lost 5 bases, with 14 bases spanning the gap. Germline V gives CDR1 LGHNA, CDR2 YSLEER. The CDR3 sequence is CASSQEGSLVNNEQFF. The CDR3 DNA sequence: TGCGCCAGCAGCCAAGAAGGGTCGCTCGTTAACAATGAGCAGTTCTTC.

The rearrangement links TRBV4-1 to TRBJ2-3, with 10 bases matching TRBD1. V lost 4 bases, J lost 3 bases, and 7 bases stayed unmatched. The CDR3 extends over 16 amino acids. The germline V gene encodes CDR1 MGHRA and CDR2 YSYEKL. The CDR3 loop reads CASSLNSGQGTDTQYF. The DNA of the CDR3 is TGCGCCAGCAGCCTTAATTCGGGACAGGGGACAGATACGCAGTATTTT.

The chain couples TRBV9 to TRBJ2-3, with 9 bases matching TRBD2. The CDR3 loop spans 16 amino acids. Per germline, CDR1 SGDLS and CDR2 YYNGEE. V lost 0 bases, J lost 2 bases, and 4 bases stayed unmatched. CDR3 region: CASSVEASGATDTQYF. The CDR3 region has the DNA TGTGCCAGCAGCGTAGAGGCTAGCGGGGCCACAGATACGCAGTATTTT.